The clone carrying this T cell receptor beta chain has a handful of counts. These data are taken from a study of blood T cell repertoires in COVID-19. The germline V gene has CDR1 LNHDA and CDR2 SQIVND (reference sequence). The CDR3 consists of 13 residues. Trimming stripped 6 bases from V and 4 bases from J, with 10 bases between. Measured with immunoSEQ multiplex PCR; TCRdb has only the in-frame clones, and not every one. This sample carries around 120,000 clones, less than 75% of them seen once, and the ten largest clones take about 0.85%. This clonotype was obtained from a human donor with acute or convalescent COVID-19. The donor label of this sample is uncertain. V and J are TRBV19 and TRBJ1-3; D is unclear. What was sequenced was peripheral blood. For the CDR3, the DNA is TGTGCCAGTAGGTCGACTGCGGGAAACACCATATATTTT. This translates into CASRSTAGNTIYF.